This passage covers 15 T cell receptor beta chains from one sample sequenced in a study of neoadjuvant anti-PD-1 for oral cavity cancer. Here immunoSEQ multiplex PCR was the method, and the copy in TCRdb shows in-frame clones only, minus some. The sample shows some 6,900 clones, over 70% of them seen only once. The material was PBMCs, obtained before nivolumab (anti-PD-1) treatment. The receptors here all came from a person between 40 and 85 years old with oral cavity squamous cell carcinoma.

This chain links TRBV5-5 with TRBJ2-5, with TRBD2 matching 12 bases. CDR3 size: 16 residues. J lost 0 bases, V lost 2 bases, and 2 bases had no gene match. Per germline, CDR1 SGHKS and CDR2 YYEKEE (reference sequence). CDR3 amino acids: CASSFLAGGYQETQYF. CDR3 DNA sequence: TGTGCCAGCAGCTTTCTAGCGGGGGGGTACCAAGAGACCCAGTACTTC.

This clone was counted only a few times. The V gene is TRBV6-5, the J gene TRBJ2-2, with D possibly TRBD2 on 5 matching bases. The CDR3 runs to 15 residues. Between the trimmed V and J ends, which lost 0 bases and 7 bases, there was a span of 12 bases. The V gene's germline CDR1 is MNHEY and CDR2 SVGAGI. The CDR3, as DNA: TGTGCCAGCAGTTACTCGATAACTAGGGTCGGGGAGCTGTTTTTT. Translation: CASSYSITRVGELFF.

CDR3 protein: CASSRDSRDTQYF. The CDR3 region has the DNA TGTGCCAGCAGTCGAGATTCGCGGGATACGCAGTATTTT. The rearrangement uses TRBV6-5 and TRBJ2-3; D remains unclear. V lost 5 bases to trimming and J lost 6 bases, with 12 bases between them. The CDR3 has 13 amino acids. Germline CDR1 is MNHEY and CDR2 is SVGAGI.

Here the CDR3 reads CASSLAYGERTDTQYF. Here the CDR3 DNA reads TGTGCCAGCAGCTTAGCTTACGGAGAACGCACAGATACGCAGTATTTT. This chain connects TRBV7-2 to TRBJ2-3; D not certain. The CDR3 has 16 amino acids. CDR1 SGHTA and CDR2 FQGNSA come from the germline V gene. V was cut by 0 bases and J by 1 base, with 11 bases left in between.

The V and J genes are TRBV7-9 and TRBJ2-1; TRBD1 agrees at 10 bases. The ends lost 1 base at V and 8 bases at J; junction bases unmatched: 5. The V gene's germline CDR1 is SEHNR and CDR2 FQNEAQ (reference sequence). The CDR3 totals 15 residues. CDR3: CASSLGGQGYDEQFF. The CDR3 DNA reads as TGTGCCAGCAGCTTAGGGGGACAGGGGTACGATGAGCAGTTCTTC.

CDR3 loop: CASSSTGVPGNTIYF. The CDR3 nucleotides read TGCGCCAGCAGTTCCACAGGGGTCCCTGGAAACACCATATATTTT. The J gene is TRBJ1-3, the V gene TRBV5-1; 7 nucleotides match TRBD1. The V gene's germline CDR1 is SGHRS and CDR2 YFSETQ. The CDR3 is made up of 15 amino acids. The trim removed 5 bases at V and 2 bases at J, leaving 7 bases unmatched.

The chain is built from TRBV29-1 and TRBJ1-1; TRBD1 matches 7 bases. CDR1 and CDR2 (germline): SQVTM, ANQGSEA. The CDR3 consists of 13 residues. Germline trimming cut 4 bases from V and 5 bases from J; bases unmatched to any gene: 7. The DNA of the CDR3 is TGCAGCGTTGGGTCAGGGGGGAGTACTGAAGCTTTCTTT. Protein: CSVGSGGSTEAFF.

The rearrangement joins TRBV5-4 to TRBJ1-6, with 7 bases that match TRBD1. V lost 4 bases, J lost 6 bases, and 7 bases stayed unmatched. The CDR3 runs to 15 residues. Per germline, CDR1 SGHNT and CDR2 YYREEE (reference sequence). The CDR3 DNA sequence: TGTGCCAGCAGCGCGACCGGGACAGTTAATTCACCCCTCCACTTT. Translated, it gives CASSATGTVNSPLHF.

This clone was seen only once. The rearrangement uses TRBV7-2 and TRBJ1-4, with TRBD1 identical over 8 bases. V shed 4 bases, J shed 8 bases, and the junction held 6 bases outside the gene matches. This CDR3 comprises 14 residues. Germline CDR1 reads SGHTA; CDR2 reads FQGNSA. CDR3 in amino acids: CASSSGQGEEKLFF. DNA for the CDR3: TGTGCCAGCAGCTCCGGACAGGGAGAGGAAAAACTGTTTTTT. Based on the CDR3 plus reference TRBV7-2 and TRBJ1-4, the full variable domain is GAGVSQSPSNKVTEKGKDVELRCDPISGHTALYWYRQSLGQGLEFLIYFQGNSAPDKSGLPSDRFSAERTGGSVSTLTIQRTQQEDSAVYLCASSSGQGEEKLFFGSGTQLSVL.

This clone was seen only once. The chain joins TRBV5-1 to TRBJ2-3; 10 nucleotides align to TRBD1. The length of the CDR3 is 15 residues. The J segment lost 4 bases and the V segment lost 0 bases, leaving 2 bases of the junction unmatched. Looked up from germline, CDR1 is SGHRS and CDR2 is YFSETQ. CDR3 bases: TGCGCCAGCAGCTTGGGACAGGGGGCATCAGATACGCAGTATTTT. It specifies CASSLGQGASDTQYF.

In nucleotides, the CDR3 is TGTGCCAGTAGTATTTTCGACAGGGGGAGCACTGAAGCTTTCTTT. Protein sequence: CASSIFDRGSTEAFF. The chain carries TRBV19 and TRBJ1-1, with 9 bases that match TRBD1. The CDR3 spans 15 residues. J was trimmed by 4 bases and V by 3 bases; bases with no gene match: 6. Germline lookup yields CDR1 LNHDA and CDR2 SQIVND (reference sequence).

The V gene is TRBV10-2, the J gene TRBJ2-3; D ambiguous. The germline V gene encodes CDR1 WSHSY and CDR2 SAAADI. The CDR3 sequence is 11 residues long. V lost 5 bases, J lost 6 bases, and 6 bases lay in between. CDR3 loop: CASSFSDTQYF. In nucleotides, the CDR3 is TGCGCCAGCAGTTTTTCTGATACGCAGTATTTT.

The CDR3 sequence is CATGYGTEAFF. The CDR3 nucleotides are TGTGCCACCGGATACGGCACTGAAGCTTTCTTT. This chain links TRBV28 with TRBJ1-1; D is unclear. V lost 10 bases to trimming and J lost 4 bases, with 10 bases between them. This CDR3 is 11 amino acids long. Germline V lookup: CDR1 MDHEN, CDR2 SYDVKM.

The rearrangement links TRBV4-2 to TRBJ1-5, with D possibly TRBD1 on 5 matching bases. The germline CDR1 and CDR2 sequences are LGHNA and YNFKEQ. The length of the CDR3 is 16 residues. V was shortened by 0 bases and J by 1 base, with 10 bases between the two germline ends. The CDR3 bases are TGTGCCAGCAGCCAAGATAGAGGGGTGAGCAATCAGCCCCAGCATTTT. This sequence encodes CASSQDRGVSNQPQHF.

The genes are TRBV9 and TRBJ2-6; TRBD2 might be the D (5 bases). Trimming shortened V by 4 bases and J by 4 bases, and 15 bases separated the two germline ends. CDR3 length: 16 amino acids. Germline V gives CDR1 SGDLS, CDR2 YYNGEE. This CDR3 is CASSNTLGGGANVLTF. Here the CDR3 DNA reads TGTGCCAGCAGCAACACCCTTGGAGGAGGGGCCAACGTCCTGACTTTC.